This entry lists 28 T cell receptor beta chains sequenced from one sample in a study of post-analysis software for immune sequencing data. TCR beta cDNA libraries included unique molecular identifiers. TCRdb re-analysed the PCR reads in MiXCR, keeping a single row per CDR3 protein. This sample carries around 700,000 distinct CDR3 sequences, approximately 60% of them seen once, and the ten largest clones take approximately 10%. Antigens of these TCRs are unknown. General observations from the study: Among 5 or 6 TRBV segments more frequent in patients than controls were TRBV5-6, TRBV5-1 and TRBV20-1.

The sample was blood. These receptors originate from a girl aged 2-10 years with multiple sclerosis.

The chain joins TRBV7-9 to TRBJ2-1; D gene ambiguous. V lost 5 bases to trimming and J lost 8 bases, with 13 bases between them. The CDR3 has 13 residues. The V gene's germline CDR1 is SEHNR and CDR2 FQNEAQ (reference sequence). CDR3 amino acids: CASSVLVSDEQFF. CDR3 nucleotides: TGTGCCAGCAGCGTGCTAGTATCCGATGAGCAGTTCTTC.

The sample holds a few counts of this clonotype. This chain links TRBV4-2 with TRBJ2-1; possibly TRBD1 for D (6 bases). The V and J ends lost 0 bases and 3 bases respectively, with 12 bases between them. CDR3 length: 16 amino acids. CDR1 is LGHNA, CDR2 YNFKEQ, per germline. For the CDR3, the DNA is TGTGCCAGCAGCCAAGATAAACAGGGACGCTACAATGAGCAGTTCTTC. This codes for CASSQDKQGRYNEQFF.

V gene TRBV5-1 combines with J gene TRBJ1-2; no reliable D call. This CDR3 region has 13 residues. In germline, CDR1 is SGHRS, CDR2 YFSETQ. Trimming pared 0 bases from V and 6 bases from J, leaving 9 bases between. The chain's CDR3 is CASSLAQLDGYTF. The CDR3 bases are TGCGCCAGCAGCTTGGCTCAGCTGGATGGCTACACCTTC.

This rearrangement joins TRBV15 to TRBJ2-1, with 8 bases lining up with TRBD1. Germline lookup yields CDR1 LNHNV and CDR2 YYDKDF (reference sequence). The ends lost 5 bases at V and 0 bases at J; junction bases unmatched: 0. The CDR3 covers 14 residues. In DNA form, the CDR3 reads TGTGCCACCAGCGGACAGGGCTCCTACAATGAGCAGTTCTTC. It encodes CATSGQGSYNEQFF.

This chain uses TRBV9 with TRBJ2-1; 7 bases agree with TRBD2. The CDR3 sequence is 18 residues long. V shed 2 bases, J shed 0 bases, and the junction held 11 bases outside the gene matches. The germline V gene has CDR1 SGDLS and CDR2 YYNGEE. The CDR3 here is CASSVGAGLADSYNEQFF. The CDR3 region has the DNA TGTGCCAGCAGCGTGGGCGCCGGGCTAGCGGACTCCTACAATGAGCAGTTCTTC.

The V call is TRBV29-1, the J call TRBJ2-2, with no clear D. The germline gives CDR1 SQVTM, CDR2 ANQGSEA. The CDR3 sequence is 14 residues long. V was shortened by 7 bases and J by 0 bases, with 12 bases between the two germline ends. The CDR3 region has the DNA TGCAGCGCCTCGAAGGGTTCGAACACCGGGGAGCTGTTTTTT. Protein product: CSASKGSNTGELFF.

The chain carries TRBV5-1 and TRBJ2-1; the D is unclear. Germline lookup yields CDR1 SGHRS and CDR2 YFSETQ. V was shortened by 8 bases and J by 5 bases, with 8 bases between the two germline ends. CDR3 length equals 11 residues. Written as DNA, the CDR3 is TGCGCCAGTAACATAAACAATGAGCAGTTCTTC. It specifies CASNINNEQFF.

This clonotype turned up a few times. In DNA, the CDR3 is TGTGCCAGCAGTAAGCTAGCGGGGGGTTTCAATGAGCAGTTCTTC. Translation gives CASSKLAGGFNEQFF. The gene calls are TRBV6-4 and TRBJ2-1; 11 bases agree with TRBD2. The CDR3 covers 15 residues. Germline trimming cut 5 bases from V and 6 bases from J; bases unmatched to any gene: 6. Looked up from germline, CDR1 is MRHNA and CDR2 is SNTAGT.

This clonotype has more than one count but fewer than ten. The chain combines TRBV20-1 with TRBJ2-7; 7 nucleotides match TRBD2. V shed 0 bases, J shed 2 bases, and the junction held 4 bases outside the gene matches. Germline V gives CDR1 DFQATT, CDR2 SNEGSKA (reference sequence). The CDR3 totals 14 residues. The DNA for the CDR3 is TGCAGTGCTAGAGATCGAGCGGGACCCTACGAGCAGTACTTC. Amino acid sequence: CSARDRAGPYEQYF.

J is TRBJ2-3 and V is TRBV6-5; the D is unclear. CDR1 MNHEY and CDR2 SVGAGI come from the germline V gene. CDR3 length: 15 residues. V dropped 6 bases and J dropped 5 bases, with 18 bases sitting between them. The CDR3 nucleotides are TGTGCCAGCAGCCACGCGGACGTTACACGAGATACGCAGTATTTT. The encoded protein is CASSHADVTRDTQYF.

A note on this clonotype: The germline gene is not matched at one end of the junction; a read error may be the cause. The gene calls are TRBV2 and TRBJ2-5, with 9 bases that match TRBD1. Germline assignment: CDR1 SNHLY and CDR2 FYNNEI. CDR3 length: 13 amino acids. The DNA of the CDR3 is TGTGCCGGCAGGGACAGGGAAGTGGAGACCCAGTACTTC. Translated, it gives CAGRDREVETQYF. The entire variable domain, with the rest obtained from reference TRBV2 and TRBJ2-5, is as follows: EPEVTQTPSHQVTQMGQEVILRCVPISNHLYFYWYRQILGQKVEFLVSFYNNEISEKSEIFDDQFSVERPDGSNFTLKIRSTKLEDSAMYFCAGRDREVETQYFGPGTRLLVL.

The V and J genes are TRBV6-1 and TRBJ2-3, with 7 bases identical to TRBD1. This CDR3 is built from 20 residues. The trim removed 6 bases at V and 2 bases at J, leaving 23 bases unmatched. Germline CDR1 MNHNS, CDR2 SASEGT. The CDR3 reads CASRGPRGQGDRRVTDTQYF. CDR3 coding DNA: TGTGCCAGCAGAGGACCGAGGGGGCAGGGGGATCGTCGCGTCACAGATACGCAGTATTTT.

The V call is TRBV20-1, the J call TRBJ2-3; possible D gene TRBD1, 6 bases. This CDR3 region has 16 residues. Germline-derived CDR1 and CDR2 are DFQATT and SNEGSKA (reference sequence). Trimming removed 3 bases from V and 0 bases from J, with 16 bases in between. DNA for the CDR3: TGCAGTGCTAGTTCACAGGGTCGGGGAAGCACAGATACGCAGTATTTT. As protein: CSASSQGRGSTDTQYF.

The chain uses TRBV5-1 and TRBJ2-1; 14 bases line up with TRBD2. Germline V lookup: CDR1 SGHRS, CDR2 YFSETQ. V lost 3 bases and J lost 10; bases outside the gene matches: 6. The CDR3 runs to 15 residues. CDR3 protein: CASSSTTSGRGEQFF. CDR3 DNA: TGCGCCAGCAGCTCGACGACTAGCGGGAGGGGGGAGCAGTTCTTC. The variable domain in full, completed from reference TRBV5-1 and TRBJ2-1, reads KAGVTQTPRYLIKTRGQQVTLSCSPISGHRSVSWYQQTPGQGLQFLFEYFSETQRNKGNFPGRFSGRQFSNSRSEMNVSTLELGDSALYLCASSSTTSGRGEQFFGPGTRLTVL.

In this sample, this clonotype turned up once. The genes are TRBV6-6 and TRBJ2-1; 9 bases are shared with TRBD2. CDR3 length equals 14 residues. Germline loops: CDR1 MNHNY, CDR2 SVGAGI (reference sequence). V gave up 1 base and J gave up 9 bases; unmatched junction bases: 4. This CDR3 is CASSYWLAGTEQFF. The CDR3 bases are TGTGCCAGCAGTTACTGGCTAGCGGGGACTGAGCAGTTCTTC.

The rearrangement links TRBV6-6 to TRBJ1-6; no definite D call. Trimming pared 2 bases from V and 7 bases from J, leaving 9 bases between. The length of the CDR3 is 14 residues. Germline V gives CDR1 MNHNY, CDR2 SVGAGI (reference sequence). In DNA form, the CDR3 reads TGTGCCAGCAGTTACGAGACGGGGAATTCACCCCTCCACTTT. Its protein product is CASSYETGNSPLHF.

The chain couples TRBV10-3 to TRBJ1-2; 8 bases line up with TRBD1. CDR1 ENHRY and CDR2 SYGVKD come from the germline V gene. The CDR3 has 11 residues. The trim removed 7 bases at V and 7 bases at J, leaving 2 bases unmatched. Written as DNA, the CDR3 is TGTGCCATCAACCAGGGGGCTGGCTACACCTTC. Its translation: CAINQGAGYTF.

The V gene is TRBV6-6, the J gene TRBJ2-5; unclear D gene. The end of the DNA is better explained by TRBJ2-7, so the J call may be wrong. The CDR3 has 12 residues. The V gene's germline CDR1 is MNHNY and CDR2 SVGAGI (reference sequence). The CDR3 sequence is CASSYGQREQYF. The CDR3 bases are TGTGCCAGCAGTTACGGCCAGCGCGAGCAGTACTTC.

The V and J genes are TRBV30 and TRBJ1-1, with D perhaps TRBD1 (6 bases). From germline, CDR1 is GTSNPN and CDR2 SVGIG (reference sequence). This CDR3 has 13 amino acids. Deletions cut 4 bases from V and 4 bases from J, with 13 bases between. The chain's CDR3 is CAWKTGGGTEAFF. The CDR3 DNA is TGTGCCTGGAAGACAGGAGGGGGCACTGAAGCTTTCTTT.

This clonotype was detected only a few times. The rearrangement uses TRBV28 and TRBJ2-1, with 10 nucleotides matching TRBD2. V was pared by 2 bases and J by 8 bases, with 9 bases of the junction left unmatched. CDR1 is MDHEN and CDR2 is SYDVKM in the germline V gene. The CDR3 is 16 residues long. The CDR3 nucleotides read TGTGCCAGCAGTTTAGGTCGCCTAGCGGGAGTGTATGAGCAGTTCTTC. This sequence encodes CASSLGRLAGVYEQFF.

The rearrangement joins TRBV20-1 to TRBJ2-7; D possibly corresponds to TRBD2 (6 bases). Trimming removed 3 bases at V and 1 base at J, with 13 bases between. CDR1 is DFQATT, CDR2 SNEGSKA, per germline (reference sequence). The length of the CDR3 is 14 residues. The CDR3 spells CSASSSADSYEQYF. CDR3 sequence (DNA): TGCAGTGCTAGTTCTAGCGCCGATTCCTACGAGCAGTACTTC.

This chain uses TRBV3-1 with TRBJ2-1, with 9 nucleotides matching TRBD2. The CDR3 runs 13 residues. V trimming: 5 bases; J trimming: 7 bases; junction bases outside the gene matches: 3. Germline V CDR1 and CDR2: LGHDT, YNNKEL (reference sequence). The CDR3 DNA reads TGTGCCAGCAGCTACCTAGCGGGGAATGAGCAGTTCTTC. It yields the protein CASSYLAGNEQFF.

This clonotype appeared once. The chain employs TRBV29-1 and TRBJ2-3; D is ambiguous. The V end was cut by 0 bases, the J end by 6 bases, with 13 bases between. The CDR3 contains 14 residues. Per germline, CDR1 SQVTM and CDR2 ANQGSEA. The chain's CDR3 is CSVEDVKYADTQYF. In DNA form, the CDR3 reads TGCAGCGTTGAAGATGTTAAATACGCGGATACGCAGTATTTT.

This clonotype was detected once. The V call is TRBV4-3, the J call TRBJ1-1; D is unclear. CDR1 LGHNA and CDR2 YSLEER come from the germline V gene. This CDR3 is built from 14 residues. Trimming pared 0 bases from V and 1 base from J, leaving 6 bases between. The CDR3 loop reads CASSQEWANTEAFF. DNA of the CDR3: TGCGCCAGCAGCCAAGAGTGGGCGAACACTGAAGCTTTCTTT.

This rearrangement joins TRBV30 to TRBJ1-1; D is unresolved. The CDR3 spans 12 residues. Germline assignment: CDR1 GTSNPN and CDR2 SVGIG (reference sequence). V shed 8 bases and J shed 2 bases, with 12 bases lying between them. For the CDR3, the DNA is TGTGCCACCGGGCCTCAAAACACTGAAGCTTTCTTT. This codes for CATGPQNTEAFF.

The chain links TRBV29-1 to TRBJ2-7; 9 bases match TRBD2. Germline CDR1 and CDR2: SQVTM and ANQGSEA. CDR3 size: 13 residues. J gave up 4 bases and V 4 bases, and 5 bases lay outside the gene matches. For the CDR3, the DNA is TGCAGCGTTGTGATAGCGGGAGTTTACGAGCAGTACTTC. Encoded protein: CSVVIAGVYEQYF.

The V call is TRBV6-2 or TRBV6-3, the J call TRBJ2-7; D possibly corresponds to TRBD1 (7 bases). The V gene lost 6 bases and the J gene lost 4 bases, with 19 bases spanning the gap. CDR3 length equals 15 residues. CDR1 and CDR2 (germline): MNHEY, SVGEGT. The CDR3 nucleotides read TGTGCCAGCAGAGCGATGGGGCAGGGGGGTTACGAGCAGTACTTC. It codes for CASRAMGQGGYEQYF.

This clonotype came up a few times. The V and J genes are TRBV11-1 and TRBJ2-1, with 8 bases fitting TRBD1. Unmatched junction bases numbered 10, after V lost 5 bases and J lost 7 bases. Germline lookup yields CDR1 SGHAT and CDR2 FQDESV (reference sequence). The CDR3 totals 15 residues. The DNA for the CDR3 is TGTGCCAGCAGCCTCCAGGGGGCAACTGTAAATGAGCAGTTCTTC. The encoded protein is CASSLQGATVNEQFF.